What follows describes a single TCR beta chain. In the authors' workflow: Reference gene primer amplification gave estimated nucleated cell counts. Profiling relied on immunoSEQ multiplex PCR, and the TCRdb table lists in-frame clones only, not all of them. V and J calls and clone size are copied from that table; D and trimming were computed from the DNA. Found here are over 100,000 clones, 81% of them singletons; the top ten hold about 8.4%. This entry comes from a study of blood T cell repertoires in COVID-19. Study at large: Acute-phase and convalescent COVID-19 samples originated in the United States, Italy and Spain. In each case, the material was cDNA or gDNA derived from T cells, B-cell-depleted T cells, or PBMCs.

Germline V gene data show CDR1 as MNHEY and CDR2 as SMNVEV (reference sequence). There are 14 residues in the CDR3. V dropped 8 bases and J dropped 2; count of bases not matched to a gene: 4. Sequencing was performed on peripheral blood. The source is a woman aged 60-75 years with active or convalescent COVID-19. The chain couples TRBV27 to TRBJ2-3, with 10 nucleotides matching TRBD2. In nucleotides, the CDR3 is TGTGCCAGCGCCCTAGCGGGAGTCACAGATACGCAGTATTTT. It translates to CASALAGVTDTQYF.